This T cell receptor (beta chain) was captured in a study of CD8 T cells in ankylosing spondylitis. Concerning this clonotype itself: No antigen is known for it.

By quantitative 5'-RACE with molecular barcodes, the TCR beta libraries were made. TCRdb re-analysed the 5' RACE reads in MiXCR, keeping a single row per CDR3 protein. This table holds approximately 400,000 distinct CDR3 sequences, roughly 18% found once. CDR1 and CDR2 from the germline V gene are LNHDA and SQIVND (reference sequence). The CDR3 has 13 residues. The V segment lost 8 bases and the J segment 6 bases; nucleotides outside the gene matches: 8. Whole-study results and caveats: Several highly homologous variants made up a TCR beta motif, and this motif appeared characteristic of ankylosing spondylitis blood. Reactive arthritis synovial fluid and blood were previously reported to contain some motif variants. Significant enrichment of disease-linked clones was reportedly seen in matched ankylosing spondylitis synovial fluid. In peripheral blood, disease-linked CD8+ clones occurred at relatively low frequencies.

The chain joins TRBV19 to TRBJ2-7; 9 nucleotides line up with TRBD1. The clonotype comes from a male donor with ankylosing spondylitis. Sequenced: blood, either unsorted or a sorted T cell fraction (not recorded which). CDR3 bases: TGTGCCAGTTCTCCGGACAGGGGTACCGAGCAGTACTTC. The encoded protein is CASSPDRGTEQYF.